This T cell receptor beta chain was sequenced for a study of blood T cells in healthy people across ages (dated by TCRdb to between 2014 and 2016). Broadly, across the study: In model experiments, roughly one uniquely barcoded TCR beta cDNA molecule per two T cells was captured by template switching. Using deep sequencing normalized with unique cDNA molecular identifiers, the study measured how TCR beta repertoire diversity changes with age. The donors were divided into four age groups: young (average around 16 years), middle-aged (under 40), aged (about 56) and long-lived (approximately 74). To avoid experimental bias, donors of different ages were spread randomly across the sequencing lanes. The study analyzed two additional independent replicas of 1 million unique cDNA reads from the same blood draw for two donors, one aged 18 to 30 and one aged 80 or older. Study-level results and caveats: Since profiling was done on bulk unsorted PBMCs, naive and antigen-experienced compartments could not be conclusively compared. Compared with the aged group, more naive CD4+ T cells, fewer expanded clones and increased TCR diversity were shown by the long-lived group, suggesting age selection. Total diversity estimates from one million sequenced T cells were considered lower bounds and underestimates. As age increased, observed TCR beta diversity per million T cells dropped in a roughly linear way, and a significant reduction was already evident by age about 40. Donor CMV infection status was unknown, potentially confounding age-related changes in expanded clonotypes. Observed TCR beta diversity correlated strongly with the percentage of naive T cells measured by flow cytometry.

Worth noting for this clonotype: Its antigen target is currently unknown. No much larger clone exists at a distance of one base, and base qualities are not known.

To prepare the library, 5' RACE was applied. The instrument given in TCRdb is Illumina HiSeq 2500. A second PCR of about 6 to 12 cycles was run with a J-beta primer mix and a sample-barcoded 5' primer. A unique molecular identifier was introduced onto each TCR beta cDNA molecule by a template-switch 5' adaptor carrying 12 random nucleotides. Each sample yielded at least 2.5 million CDR3-containing paired-end reads. All of the RNA was converted into first-strand cDNA using the Mint cDNA synthesis kit, with a TRBC-specific oligonucleotide serving as the primer. All cDNA was treated with uracil-DNA glycosylase and then went through a first 18-cycle PCR with the universal primers M1SS and BC2_uni_R. As for the authors' bioinformatics: Normalization of each sample was performed by random selection of 1 million high-quality reads, each carrying a distinct molecular identifier. Reads sharing molecular identifiers were discarded rather than binned into consensus sequences. CDR3 identification, clonotype clustering and error correction used MiTCR with a Q25 quality threshold and the strictest error-elimination algorithm. A nonparametric unseen species model using Euler transformation provided a lower-bound estimate of total TCR beta diversity. TCRdb reprocessed the public reads (quality trimming at Q25 with fastp, clone calling with MiXCR) and kept in-frame beta chains. Rows with one shared CDR3 protein collapse into an entry with the most common genes and DNA. The V and J calls and clone size are TCRdb's, not the authors'. The sample has hundreds of thousands of distinct CDR3 sequences on record, roughly 50% of them singletons. The biggest ten clones account for roughly an eighth of the sample.

Donors were about 36 systemically healthy Caucasian individuals from Russia aged about 6 to 100 years. About 9.8 milliliters of peripheral blood were drawn from each donor into EDTA-treated Vacutainer tubes. PBMCs were isolated by Ficoll-Paque density-gradient centrifugation, with at least 7 million obtained per sample. Total RNA, at least 6 micrograms per sample, was extracted from PBMCs with Trizol reagent. Naive CD45RAhigh/CD27high T cell percentages were measured by flow cytometry on a PBMC aliquot from every donor. CDR1 and CDR2, looked up from the germline V gene, are MNHEY and SVGEGT. Taken from cysteine to phenylalanine, the CDR3 has 15 residues. Only the CDR3 part of the read is kept: 45 bases, read in frame from the first base.

This TCR derives from a man aged 25 to 45 in good health. The chain links TRBV6-2 or TRBV6-3 with TRBJ2-4, and TRBD2 matches 7 of the central bases. The J call is doubtful: the DNA matches TRBJ2-7 better. The sample comprised blood. The sequence in DNA is TGTGCCAGCAAACTCGGTGCGGGAGAGGTCTACGAGCAGTACTTC. Its coded protein is CASKLGAGEVYEQYF.